The clone carrying this TCR beta chain was detected only once. The data were obtained in a study of blood T cell repertoires in COVID-19. As for the study in general: Sites across the United States, Italy and Spain contributed samples from acute and convalescent COVID-19.

Germline V gene sequence: CDR1 ENHRY, CDR2 SYGVKD. Deletions cut 8 bases from V and 5 bases from J, with 12 bases between. CDR3 length equals 12 residues. In the original workflow: The assay estimated nucleated cells by amplifying reference gene primers. Profiling relied on immunoSEQ multiplex PCR, and the TCRdb table lists in-frame clones only, not all of them. V, J and clone size are taken as reported in that table, and D and trimming were inferred from the DNA itself. Here the sample spans a few hundred thousand clones, approximately 87% being singletons. The receptor was derived from a woman in her forties or fifties with acute or convalescent COVID-19. The rearrangement uses TRBV10-3 and TRBJ1-2, with D hard to call. Sequences were obtained from peripheral blood. The CDR3 region has the DNA TGTGCCATCTCCGACACCGGATATGGCTACACCTTC. Its translation is CAISDTGYGYTF.